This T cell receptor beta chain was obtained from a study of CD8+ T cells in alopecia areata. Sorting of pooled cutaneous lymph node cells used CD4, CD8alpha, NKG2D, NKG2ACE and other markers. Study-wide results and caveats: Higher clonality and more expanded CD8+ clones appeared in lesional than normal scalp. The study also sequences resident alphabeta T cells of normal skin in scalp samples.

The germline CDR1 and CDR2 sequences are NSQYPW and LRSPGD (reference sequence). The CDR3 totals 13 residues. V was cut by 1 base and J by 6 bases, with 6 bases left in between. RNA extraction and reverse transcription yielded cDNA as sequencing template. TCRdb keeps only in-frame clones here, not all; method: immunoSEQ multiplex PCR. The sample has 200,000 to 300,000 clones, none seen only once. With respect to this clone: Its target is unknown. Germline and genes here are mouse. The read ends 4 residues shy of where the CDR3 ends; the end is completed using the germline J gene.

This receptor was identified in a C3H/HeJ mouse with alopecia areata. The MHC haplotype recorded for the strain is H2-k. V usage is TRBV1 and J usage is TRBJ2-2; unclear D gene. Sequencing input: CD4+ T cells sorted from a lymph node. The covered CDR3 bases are TGCACCTGCAGTGCAGGGGGAGCCGGG. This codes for CTCSAGGAG. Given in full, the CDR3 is CTCSAGGAGQLYF.